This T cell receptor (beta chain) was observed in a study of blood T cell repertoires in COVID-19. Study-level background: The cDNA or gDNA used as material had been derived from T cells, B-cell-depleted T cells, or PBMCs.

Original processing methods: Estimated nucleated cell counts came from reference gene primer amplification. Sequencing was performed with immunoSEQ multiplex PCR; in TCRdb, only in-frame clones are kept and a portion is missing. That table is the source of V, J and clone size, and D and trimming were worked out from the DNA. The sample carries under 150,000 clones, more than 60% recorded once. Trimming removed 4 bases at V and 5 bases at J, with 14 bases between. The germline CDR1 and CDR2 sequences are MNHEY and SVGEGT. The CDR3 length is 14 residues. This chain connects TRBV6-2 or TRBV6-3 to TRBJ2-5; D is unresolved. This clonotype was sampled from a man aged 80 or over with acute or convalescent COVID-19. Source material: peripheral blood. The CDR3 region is CASSWQNRFETQYF. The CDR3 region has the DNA TGTGCCAGCAGTTGGCAGAACAGATTTGAGACCCAGTACTTC.